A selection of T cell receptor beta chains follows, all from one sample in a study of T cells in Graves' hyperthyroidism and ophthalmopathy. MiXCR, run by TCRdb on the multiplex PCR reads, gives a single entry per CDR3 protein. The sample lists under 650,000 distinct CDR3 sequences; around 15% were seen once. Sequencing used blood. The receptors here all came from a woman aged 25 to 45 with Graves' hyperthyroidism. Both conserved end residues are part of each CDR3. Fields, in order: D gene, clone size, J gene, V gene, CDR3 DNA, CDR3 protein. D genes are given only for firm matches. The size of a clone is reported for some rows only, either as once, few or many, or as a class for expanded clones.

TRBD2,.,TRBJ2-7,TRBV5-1,TGCGCCAGCAGCTTCCGACTAGCGGGGTCCTACGAGCAGTACTTC,CASSFRLAGSYEQYF
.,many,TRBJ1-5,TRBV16,TGTGCCAGCAGCCCACTGCAGCCTCAGCCCCAGCATTTT,CASSPLQPQPQHF
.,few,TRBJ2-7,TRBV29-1,TGCAGCGTTGAAGATCATAGGCAGGGCTACGAGCAGTACTTC,CSVEDHRQGYEQYF
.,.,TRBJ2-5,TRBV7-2,TGTGCCAGCAGCTTATTCGGGAGAAATCAAGAGACCCAGTACTTC,CASSLFGRNQETQYF
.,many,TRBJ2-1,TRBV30,TGTGCCTGGAGTGTTTCTAGCGTAGATGAGCAGTTCTTC,CAWSVSSVDEQFF
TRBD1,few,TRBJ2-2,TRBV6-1,TGTGCCAGCAGTGGGGGACAGGGGAGAACCGGGGAGCTGTTTTTT,CASSGGQGRTGELFF
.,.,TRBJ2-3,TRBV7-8,TGTGCCAGCAGCCCATCTGAAAGGAGCACAGATACGCAGTATTTT,CASSPSERSTDTQYF
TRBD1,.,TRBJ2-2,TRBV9,TGTGCCAGCAGCGGAGGACAGGGGGCAGGTCCGAACACCGGGGAGCTGTTTTTT,CASSGGQGAGPNTGELFF
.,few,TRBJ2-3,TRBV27,TGTGCCAGCAGTCCTTCAGGAGGTGTGTGGTATACGCAGTATTTT,CASSPSGGVWYTQYF
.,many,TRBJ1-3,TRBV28,TGTGCCAGCAGCCATAGGCAGCCTACCAGAAACACCATATATTTT,CASSHRQPTRNTIYF
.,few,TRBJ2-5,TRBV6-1,TGTGCCAGAAAAATCATTAGGTTTATATCTAACGACCAAGAGACCCAGTACTTC,CARKIIRFISNDQETQYF
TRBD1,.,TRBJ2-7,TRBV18,TGTACCAGCTCAGGGGACAGCCCTACGTCCTCCTACGAGCAGTACTTC,CTSSGDSPTSSYEQYF
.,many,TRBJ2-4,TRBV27,TGTGCCAGCAGTTCATTTGGGGGAGCCAAAAACATTCAGTACTTC,CASSSFGGAKNIQYF
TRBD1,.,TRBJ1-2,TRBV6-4,TGTGCCAGCAGCACCGGGACAGGACCTTATGGCTACACCTTC,CASSTGTGPYGYTF
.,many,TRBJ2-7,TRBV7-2,TGTGCCAGCAGCTTAGGACTGCACTACGAGCAGTACTTC,CASSLGLHYEQYF
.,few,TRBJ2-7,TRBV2,TGTGCCAGCAGGGGGGCATCCCCCATGGACGAGCAGTACTTC,CASRGASPMDEQYF
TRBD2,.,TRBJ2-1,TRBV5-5,TGTGCCAGCAGCTCGAGTGATAGCGGGAGGGCCTCCAGGTACAATGAGCAGTTCTTC,CASSSSDSGRASRYNEQFF
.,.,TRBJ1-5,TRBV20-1,TGCAGTGCTGTTTTAGGGCCCCAGCATTTT,CSAVLGPQHF
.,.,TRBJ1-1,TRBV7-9,TGTGCCAGCAGCTTAAATTTGGGCACTGAAGCTTTCTTT,CASSLNLGTEAFF
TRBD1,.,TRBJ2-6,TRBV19,TGTGCCAGTAGCCGACAGGGACAGTCGACTGGGGCCAACGTCCTGACTTTC,CASSRQGQSTGANVLTF
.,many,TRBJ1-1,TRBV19,TGTGCCAGTAGTATTCAGGCGCGGAACACTGAAGCTTTCTTT,CASSIQARNTEAFF
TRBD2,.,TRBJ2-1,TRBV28,TGTGACAGCAGTTTTCTAGCGGGGTACAATGAGCAGTTCTTC,CDSSFLAGYNEQFF
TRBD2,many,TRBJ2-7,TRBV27,TGTGCCAGCAGTCTTCGGACTAGCTACGAGCAGTACTTC,CASSLRTSYEQYF
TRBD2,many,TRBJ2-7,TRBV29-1,TGCAGCGTTGAAGATCGTCCAAGGGCCGCAGGTACGGGCCCGGGGGGCGAGCAGTACTTC,CSVEDRPRAAGTGPGGEQYF
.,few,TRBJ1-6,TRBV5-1,TGCGCCAGCAGCTTGGAAAGGATTAGCTCACCCCTCCACTTT,CASSLERISSPLHF
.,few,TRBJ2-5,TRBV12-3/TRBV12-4,TGTGCCAGCAGTTCCCCACAGGGTTCCGAGACCCAGTACTTC,CASSSPQGSETQYF
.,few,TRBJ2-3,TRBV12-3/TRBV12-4,TGTGCCAGCAGTTTAGGTAGGACGTCAGATACGCAGTATTTT,CASSLGRTSDTQYF
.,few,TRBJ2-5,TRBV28,TGTGCCAGCAGCTCCACCCCCTACCCGGGACTGCGGCTACAAGAGACCCAGTACTTC,CASSSTPYPGLRLQETQYF
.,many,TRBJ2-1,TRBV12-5,TGTGCTAGTGGTTTGGTGCTGGCAGTGGACTTTGATTACAATGAGCAGTTCTTC,CASGLVLAVDFDYNEQFF
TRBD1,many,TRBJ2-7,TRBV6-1,TGTGCCAGCAGTGAGCCGGGACAGGTTCCCTACGAGCAGTACTTC,CASSEPGQVPYEQYF
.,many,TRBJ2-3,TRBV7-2,TGTGCCAGCAGCATCACAGGGAGCACAGATACGCAGTATTTT,CASSITGSTDTQYF
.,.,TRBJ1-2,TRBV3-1,TGTGCCAGCAGCCAAGATGGGCCCCTGTATGGCTACACCTTC,CASSQDGPLYGYTF
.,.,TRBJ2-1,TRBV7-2,TGTGCCAGCAGCTTAGGGGCAGACGAGCAGTTCTTC,CASSLGADEQFF
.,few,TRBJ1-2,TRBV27,TGTGCCAGCAGTCCCTACCGACAGCGCCTCCTCTATGGCTACACCTTC,CASSPYRQRLLYGYTF
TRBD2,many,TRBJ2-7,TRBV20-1,TGCAGTGCCGGGGGGGGCTTTTCCTACGAGCAGTACTTC,CSAGGGFSYEQYF
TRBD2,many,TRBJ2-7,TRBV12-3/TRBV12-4,TGTGCCAGCAGTCATGTGTCCGGGAGGGAGGGGGAGCAGTACTTC,CASSHVSGREGEQYF
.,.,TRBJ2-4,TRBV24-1,TGTGCCACCAGTGATCCCAGGGTGGCCAAAAACATTCAGTACTTC,CATSDPRVAKNIQYF
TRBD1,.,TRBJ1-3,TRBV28,TGTGCCAGCAACCCCACAGGGGAATGGAGGCGCGGACAAATATATTTT,CASNPTGEWRRGQIYF
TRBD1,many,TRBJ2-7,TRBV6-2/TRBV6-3,TGTGCCAGCAGTTACGGCGAAGGGACAGGACCTGACGAGCAGTACTTC,CASSYGEGTGPDEQYF
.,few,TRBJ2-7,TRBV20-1,TGCAGTGCGATGAGGGGAGTATACGAGCAGTACTTC,CSAMRGVYEQYF